This is a list of T cell receptor beta chains from one sample in a study of T-cell reconstitution after alpha-beta-depleted transplantation in children. TCRdb passed the PCR reads through MiXCR, listing each CDR3 protein once. Among under 75,000 distinct CDR3 sequences listed, roughly a tenth were seen once. Sequencing was performed on PBMCs, taken before TCRalphabeta/CD19-depleted stem cell transplant. The receptors shown here come from a boy younger than 18 with acute myeloid leukemia, due to receive a stem cell transplant. Each CDR3 is given with its conserved first and last residue. A D gene is named only where the DNA matches it firmly. Where a row states a size, it is once, few, many or the class of an expanded clone; other rows omit it.

J,size,V,D,CDR3,DNA
TRBJ1-5,many,TRBV7-9,NA,CASSPGIEYSNQPQHF,TGTGCCAGCAGCCCCGGGATCGAATATAGCAATCAGCCCCAGCATTTT
TRBJ2-1,many,TRBV12-3/TRBV12-4,NA,CASSPSGNEQFF,TGTGCCAGCAGTCCGAGCGGCAATGAGCAGTTCTTC
TRBJ1-5,few,TRBV12-3/TRBV12-4,NA,CASSYRESLGQPQHF,TGTGCCAGCAGTTACCGGGAGTCCCTCGGACAGCCCCAGCATTTT
TRBJ2-5,many,TRBV7-2,TRBD2,CASSQLLLAGQKETQYF,TGTGCCAGCAGCCAGCTACTCCTAGCGGGACAAAAAGAGACCCAGTACTTC
TRBJ2-1,many,TRBV24-1,TRBD2,CATSDLPRTSGNYNEQFF,TGTGCCACCAGTGACCTTCCTCGGACTAGCGGGAACTACAATGAGCAGTTCTTC
TRBJ2-2,many,TRBV6-5,NA,CASSYLGLSPGELFF,TGTGCCAGCAGTTACCTTGGACTGTCACCCGGGGAGCTGTTTTTT
TRBJ1-5,many,TRBV3-1,NA,CASSPIPGSNQPQHF,TGTGCCAGCAGCCCTATTCCGGGGAGCAATCAGCCCCAGCATTTT
TRBJ2-1,many,TRBV29-1,TRBD2,CSVDLAGGSYNEQFF,TGCAGCGTGGACTTAGCGGGGGGTTCCTACAATGAGCAGTTCTTC
TRBJ2-3,few,TRBV7-2,TRBD2,CASSPGGGRQNQKYF,TGTGCCAGCAGCCCGGGAGGGGGGCGCCAAAACCAGAAGTATTTT
TRBJ1-2,many,TRBV20-1,NA,CRPGDLGYGYTF,TGCAGGCCGGGGGATCTTGGCTATGGCTACACCTTC
TRBJ1-3,many,TRBV10-3,NA,CAKLLQGQKGNTIYF,TGTGCCAAGCTACTCCAGGGACAAAAAGGAAACACCATATATTTT
TRBJ2-3,many,TRBV5-1,TRBD2,CASNVRTSMTSDTQYF,TGCGCCAGCAACGTTCGGACTAGCATGACGAGTGATACGCAGTATTTT
TRBJ2-7,NA,TRBV30,NA,CAWRTKGYEQYF,TGTGCCTGGAGGACTAAGGGCTACGAGCAGTACTTC
TRBJ1-3,many,TRBV7-2,NA,CASSSTGIGNTIYF,TGTGCCAGCAGCTCCACAGGGATTGGAAACACCATATATTTT
TRBJ2-7,NA,TRBV30,TRBD2,CAWSVLIGIAGYEQYF,TGTGCCTGGAGTGTACTCATCGGGATAGCGGGCTACGAGCAGTACTTC
TRBJ1-2,many,TRBV5-1,TRBD1,CASSPQGGPGYTF,TGCGCCAGCAGCCCCCAGGGGGGGCCTGGCTACACCTTC
TRBJ1-1,few,TRBV6-6,TRBD1,CASSYGQGNTEAFF,TGTGCCAGCAGTTACGGACAGGGGAACACTGAAGCTTTCTTT
TRBJ1-2,many,TRBV12-3/TRBV12-4,NA,CASSQDRNTYGYTF,TGTGCCAGCAGTCAGGACAGAAATACGTATGGCTACACCTTC
TRBJ2-1,NA,TRBV23-1,TRBD2,CASSHSRWSSGPPKDNEQFF,TGCGCCAGCAGTCATAGTCGGTGGTCTAGCGGGCCCCCGAAGGACAATGAGCAGTTCTTC
TRBJ2-7,many,TRBV7-8,NA,CASSLAVGPVRSYEQYF,TGTGCCAGCAGCTTAGCGGTGGGTCCCGTGAGAAGCTACGAGCAGTACTTC